The next 14 T cell receptor beta chains were all read from a single sample in a study of shared clonotypes between healthy human individuals. The naive CD8 subset, CD45RO-negative cells positively selected for CCR7, excluded terminally differentiated effector memory CD45RA+ cells. The method was immunoSEQ multiplex PCR; TCRdb's version includes in-frame clones alone and lacks a portion of them. This table holds some 800,000 clones, nearly 95% found once. The sequencing sample was made of naive CD8+ T cells sorted from blood. Receptor source: a young man in good health.

The J gene is TRBJ1-4, the V gene TRBV4-1, with 7 bases that match TRBD1. V lost 1 base, J lost 5 bases, and 7 bases stayed unmatched. The germline V gene has CDR1 MGHRA and CDR2 YSYEKL. The length of the CDR3 is 16 residues. CDR3 loop: CASSQAADRHNEKLFF. The CDR3 DNA sequence: TGCGCCAGCAGCCAAGCGGCGGACAGGCACAATGAAAAACTGTTTTTT.

V and J are TRBV30 and TRBJ1-3; D ambiguous. CDR1 is GTSNPN and CDR2 is SVGIG in the germline V gene (reference sequence). CDR3 length equals 14 residues. Trimming shortened V by 5 bases and J by 0 bases, and 11 bases separated the two germline ends. This CDR3 reads CAWGPAGSGNTIYF. CDR3 DNA sequence: TGTGCCTGGGGCCCCGCGGGCTCTGGAAACACCATATATTTT.

This sequence joins TRBV9 and TRBJ2-1, with 9 bases fitting TRBD1. The CDR3 consists of 15 residues. CDR1 and CDR2 from the germline V gene are SGDLS and YYNGEE. The V segment lost 3 bases and the J segment 3 bases; nucleotides outside the gene matches: 4. In nucleotides, the CDR3 is TGTGCCAGCAGCGGAAGGACAGGGGACTACAATGAGCAGTTCTTC. Protein sequence: CASSGRTGDYNEQFF.

This sequence joins TRBV27 and TRBJ2-7; D is possibly TRBD1 (6 bases). This CDR3 region has 14 residues. Germline lookup yields CDR1 MNHEY and CDR2 SMNVEV (reference sequence). V lost 8 bases, J lost 5 bases, and 19 bases lay in between. This CDR3 is CASFSQGLLNEQYF. The CDR3, as DNA: TGTGCCAGCTTTTCCCAGGGGCTGCTTAACGAGCAGTACTTC.

V is TRBV7-9 and J is TRBJ2-3, with unresolved D. Germline values: CDR1 SEHNR, CDR2 FQNEAQ (reference sequence). Deletions cut 7 bases from V and 2 bases from J, with 13 bases between. This CDR3 contains 14 residues. CDR3 in DNA: TGTGCCAGCACCAACACCCAGGCCACAGATACGCAGTATTTT. Protein product: CASTNTQATDTQYF.

CDR3 coding DNA: TGTGCCAGCAGCTCCCGGGACAGGGGGCTTAAAGCTTTCTTT. It specifies CASSSRDRGLKAFF. V is TRBV7-9 and J is TRBJ1-1; TRBD1 aligns across 12 bases. V was clipped by 4 bases and J by 9 bases; unmatched bases: 6. CDR1 is SEHNR, CDR2 FQNEAQ, per germline (reference sequence). The CDR3 has 14 residues.

This sequence joins TRBV2 and TRBJ2-1; the match to TRBD2 covers 11 bases. Per the germline V gene, CDR1 is SNHLY and CDR2 is FYNNEI. The CDR3 spans 14 residues. The ends lost 10 bases at V and 9 bases at J; junction bases unmatched: 11. The CDR3 loop reads CAIFFTGLAVEQFF. The DNA of the CDR3 is TGTGCCATCTTCTTCACGGGACTAGCGGTTGAGCAGTTCTTC. The full variable domain, its missing parts supplied by reference TRBV2 and TRBJ2-1, is EPEVTQTPSHQVTQMGQEVILRCVPISNHLYFYWYRQILGQKVEFLVSFYNNEISEKSEIFDDQFSVERPDGSNFTLKIRSTKLEDSAMYFCAIFFTGLAVEQFFGPGTRLTVL.

The chain is built from TRBV27 and TRBJ1-2; 9 bases agree with TRBD1. The CDR3 has 15 amino acids. Germline V CDR1 and CDR2: MNHEY, SMNVEV (reference sequence). J was trimmed by 8 bases and V by 3 bases; bases with no gene match: 10. The CDR3 DNA reads as TGTGCCAGCAGTTTGAATGGTGGGACAGGGTTAGGCTACACCTTC. It translates to CASSLNGGTGLGYTF.

The chain is built from TRBV7-9 and TRBJ2-7, with 8 bases lining up with TRBD1. Germline V gene data show CDR1 as SEHNR and CDR2 as FQNEAQ (reference sequence). The V segment lost 5 bases and the J segment 4 bases; nucleotides outside the gene matches: 4. The CDR3 length is 13 residues. This CDR3 reads CASSGNRGYEQYF. CDR3 DNA sequence: TGTGCCAGCAGCGGTAACAGGGGGTACGAGCAGTACTTC.

The chain recombines TRBV6-1 with TRBJ2-1; 8 bases fit TRBD2. V was clipped by 8 bases and J by 5 bases; unmatched bases: 11. Per germline, CDR1 MNHNS and CDR2 SASEGT. This CDR3 has 15 amino acids. The CDR3 DNA is TGTGCCAGCTCGAGGCCGCGGGAGGTAAACAATGAGCAGTTCTTC. Its translation: CASSRPREVNNEQFF.

The V gene is TRBV4-3, the J gene TRBJ2-2, with a weak D call TRBD2 (6 bases). CDR3 size: 17 residues. The V gene's germline CDR1 is LGHNA and CDR2 YSLEER. Trimming removed 0 bases at V and 5 bases at J, with 16 bases between. The CDR3 protein is CASSQDRLYGRTGELFF. The CDR3 nucleotides read TGCGCCAGCAGCCAAGACCGACTTTATGGGAGGACCGGGGAGCTGTTTTTT.

About this clone itself: Different DNA sequences within this sample yield the same CDR3. This chain connects TRBV5-6 to TRBJ2-5; no firm D call. Trimming left V 2 bases short and J 5 bases short, with 4 bases between. The CDR3 runs 11 residues. Germline-derived CDR1 and CDR2 are SGHDT and YYEEEE. In nucleotides, the CDR3 is TGTGCCAGCAGCTTTGGGGAGACCCAGTACTTC. As protein: CASSFGETQYF.

The chain links TRBV6-5 to TRBJ1-2; TRBD1 might be the D (5 bases). CDR3 length equals 15 residues. V was pared by 5 bases and J by 4 bases, with 17 bases between. CDR1 MNHEY and CDR2 SVGAGI come from the germline V gene. The CDR3: CASSAPGAGRYGYTF. In DNA, the CDR3 is TGTGCCAGCAGTGCCCCTGGGGCGGGTCGCTATGGCTACACCTTC.

This chain uses TRBV2 with TRBJ2-1, with 10 bases matching TRBD2. This CDR3 spans 17 amino acids. Germline V CDR1 and CDR2: SNHLY, FYNNEI. The V and J ends lost 3 bases and 1 base, in that order; junction bases with no gene match: 6. CDR3 sequence: CASSEDTSGISYNEQFF. The DNA of the CDR3 is TGTGCCAGCAGTGAGGACACTAGCGGGATATCCTACAATGAGCAGTTCTTC.